This T cell receptor (beta chain) was recorded in a study of T cells after yellow fever vaccination. On the study more broadly: SMART-Seq v4 Ultra Low Input handled preparation of low-cell-number fractions. Overall study results and limits: Reappearing after the booster were most of the clones from primary vaccination (about 95% CD4, roughly 86% CD8). Contamination of FACS-sorted repertoires by abundant clonotypes from the bulk population could occur.

5'RACE template switching produced TCR cDNA carrying a universal primer site and UMIs. TCRdb ran MiXCR on the 5' RACE reads and lists one entry per CDR3 protein. The sample yields under 350,000 distinct CDR3 sequences, roughly 4.3% seen once. CDR1 is MGHRA and CDR2 is YSYEKL in the germline V gene. The CDR3 totals 13 residues. The V gene lost 0 bases and the J gene lost 10 bases, with 12 bases spanning the gap. This clonotype showed up just a few times. Its antigen is not identified. This TCR was sampled from a man aged 18 to 29 who received the YFV17D yellow fever vaccine. The chain uses TRBV4-1 and TRBJ1-1, with D unresolved. The sequenced sample was PBMCs, obtained 5 days after the yellow fever booster vaccination. This CDR3 is CASSQDRILGAFF. The CDR3 DNA reads TGCGCCAGCAGCCAAGATCGAATTTTGGGAGCTTTCTTT.